The sequence of this T cell receptor beta chain was determined in a study of cytomegalovirus exposure and HLA in healthy donors. Researchers ran the PCR with 60 Vbeta and 13 Jbeta primers. Repertoires were generated with immunoSEQ multiplex PCR, while TCRdb's copy carries only in-frame clones and drops some. The clone table shows approximately 110,000 clones, with the ten largest holding more than 3.5%. Study-wide results and caveats: Association of roughly 18,000 TCR beta sequences with HLA alleles was found at 0.05 false discovery rate in a later analysis.

Of note for this clone: The antigen is unknown.

The CDR3 runs to 13 residues. V lost 5 bases, J lost 6 bases, and 14 bases lay in between. Germline lookup yields CDR1 SGHTA and CDR2 FQGTGA. The V call is TRBV7-3, the J call TRBJ2-7; no clear D. The sequenced material came from PBMCs. This receptor was taken from a man aged 25 to 40 in good health and CMV-seronegative. The CDR3 sequence is CASSPRPLGEQYF. CDR3 DNA: TGTGCCAGCAGCCCACGCCCCCTCGGCGAGCAGTACTTC.